These T cell receptor beta chains were read from a single sample in a study of cytomegalovirus exposure and HLA in healthy donors. The repertoire was sequenced with immunoSEQ multiplex PCR; TCRdb's copy has only in-frame clones and lacks some. The sample lists around 67,000 clones; 75% to 80% were seen once. The sample comprised PBMCs. These TCRs come from a man between 18 and 35 years old in good health and CMV-seropositive. Both conserved end residues are part of each CDR3. D genes are given only for firm matches. Not every row has a clone size; where given, it reads once, few, many or a size class.

>TRBV5-4|NA|TRBJ2-3|TRBD1
CASSLDRGDTQYF
TGTGCCAGCAGCTTGGACAGGGGTGATACGCAGTATTTT
>TRBV13|NA|TRBJ2-1|NA
CASSLWGGDEQFF
TGTGCCAGCAGCTTATGGGGCGGGGATGAGCAGTTCTTC
>TRBV6-1|medium-sized|TRBJ2-7|TRBD1
CASSEVGGTGDSEQYF
TGTGCCAGCAGTGAAGTTGGCGGGACAGGGGACTCCGAGCAGTACTTC
>TRBV4-1|NA|TRBJ1-2|NA
CASSQDWPPQGYGYTF
TGCGCCAGCAGCCAAGATTGGCCCCCCCAGGGGTATGGCTACACCTTC
>TRBV6-6|NA|TRBJ2-1|NA
CASSDPQGTNEQFF
TGTGCCAGCAGTGACCCGCAGGGAACGAATGAGCAGTTCTTC
>TRBV29-1|NA|TRBJ2-6|TRBD1
CSATGQGSSGANVLTF
TGCAGCGCCACGGGACAGGGGAGCTCTGGGGCCAACGTCCTGACTTTC
>TRBV11-2|NA|TRBJ2-1|NA
CASSGVSTGNEQFF
TGTGCCAGCAGCGGGGTTTCAACAGGTAATGAGCAGTTCTTC
>TRBV19|NA|TRBJ2-1|TRBD1
CATGGNEQFF
TGTGCCACAGGGGGCAATGAGCAGTTCTTC
>TRBV30|NA|TRBJ1-1|NA
CAWSVLTNGDTEAFF
TGTGCCTGGAGTGTACTGACTAATGGGGACACTGAAGCTTTCTTT
>TRBV28|NA|TRBJ1-3|TRBD1
CASSTGGFSGNTIYF
TGTGCCAGCAGCACAGGGGGCTTTTCTGGAAACACCATATATTTT
>TRBV30|few|TRBJ2-1|TRBD2
CAWNPGGGTNEQFF
TGTGCCTGGAATCCCGGCGGGGGGACAAATGAGCAGTTCTTC
>TRBV7-9|few|TRBJ2-2|TRBD2
CASSPTSGPHTGELFF
TGTGCCAGCAGCCCCACTAGCGGCCCCCACACCGGGGAGCTGTTTTTT
>TRBV6-1|once|TRBJ1-1|NA
CASRGGGVAFF
TGTGCCAGCAGGGGTGGGGGCGTAGCTTTCTTT
>TRBV2|NA|TRBJ2-1|NA
CASSRQSSYNEQFF
TGTGCCAGCAGTAGACAGAGCTCCTACAATGAGCAGTTCTTC